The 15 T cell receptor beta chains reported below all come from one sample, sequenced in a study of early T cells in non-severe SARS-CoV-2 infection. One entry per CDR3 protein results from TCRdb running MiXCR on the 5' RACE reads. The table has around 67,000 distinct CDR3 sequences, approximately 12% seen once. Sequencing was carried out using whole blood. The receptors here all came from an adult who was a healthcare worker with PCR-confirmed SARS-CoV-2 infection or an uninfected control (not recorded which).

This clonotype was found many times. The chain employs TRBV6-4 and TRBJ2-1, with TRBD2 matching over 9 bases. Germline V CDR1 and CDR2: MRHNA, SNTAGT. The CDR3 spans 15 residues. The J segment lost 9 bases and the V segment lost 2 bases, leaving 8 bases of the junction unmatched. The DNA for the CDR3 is TGTGCCAGCAGTGACAAGGCGGGAGGGCCCAGTGAGCAGTTCTTC. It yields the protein CASSDKAGGPSEQFF.

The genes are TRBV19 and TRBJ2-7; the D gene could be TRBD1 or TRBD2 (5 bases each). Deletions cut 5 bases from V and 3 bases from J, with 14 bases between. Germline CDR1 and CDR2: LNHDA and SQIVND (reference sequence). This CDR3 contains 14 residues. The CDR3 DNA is TGTGCCAGTAGTCCCTGGGACGGAAACTACGAGCAGTACTTC. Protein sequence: CASSPWDGNYEQYF.

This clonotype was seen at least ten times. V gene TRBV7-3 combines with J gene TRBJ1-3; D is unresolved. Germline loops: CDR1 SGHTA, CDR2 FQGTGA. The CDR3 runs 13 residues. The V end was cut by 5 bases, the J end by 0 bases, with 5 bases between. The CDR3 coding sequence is TGTGCCAGCAGCAGGGACTCTGGAAACACCATATATTTT. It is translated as CASSRDSGNTIYF.

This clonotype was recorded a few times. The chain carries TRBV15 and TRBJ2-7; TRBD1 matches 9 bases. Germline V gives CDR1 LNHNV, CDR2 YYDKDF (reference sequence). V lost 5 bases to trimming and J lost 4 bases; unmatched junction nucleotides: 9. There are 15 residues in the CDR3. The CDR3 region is CATSPDGTGRYEQYF. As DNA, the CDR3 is TGTGCCACCAGCCCGGATGGGACAGGGAGGTACGAGCAGTACTTC.

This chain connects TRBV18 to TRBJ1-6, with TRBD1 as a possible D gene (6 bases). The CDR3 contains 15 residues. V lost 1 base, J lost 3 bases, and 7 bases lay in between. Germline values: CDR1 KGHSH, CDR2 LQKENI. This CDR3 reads CASSPQGVYNSPLHF. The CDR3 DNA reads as TGTGCCAGCTCACCACAGGGGGTCTATAATTCACCCCTCCACTTT.

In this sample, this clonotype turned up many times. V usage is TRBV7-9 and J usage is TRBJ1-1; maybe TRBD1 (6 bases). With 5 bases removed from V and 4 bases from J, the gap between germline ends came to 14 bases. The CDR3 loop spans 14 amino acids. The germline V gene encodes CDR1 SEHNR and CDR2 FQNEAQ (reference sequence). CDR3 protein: CASSPYRVGTEAFF. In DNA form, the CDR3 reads TGTGCCAGCAGCCCCTACAGGGTCGGCACTGAAGCTTTCTTT.

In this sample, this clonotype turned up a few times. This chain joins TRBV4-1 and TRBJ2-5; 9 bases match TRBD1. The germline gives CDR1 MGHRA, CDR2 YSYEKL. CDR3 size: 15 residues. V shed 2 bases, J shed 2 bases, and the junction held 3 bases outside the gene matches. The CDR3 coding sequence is TGCGCCAGCAGCCAACCGGGACAGGGACAAGAGACCCAGTACTTC. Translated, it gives CASSQPGQGQETQYF.

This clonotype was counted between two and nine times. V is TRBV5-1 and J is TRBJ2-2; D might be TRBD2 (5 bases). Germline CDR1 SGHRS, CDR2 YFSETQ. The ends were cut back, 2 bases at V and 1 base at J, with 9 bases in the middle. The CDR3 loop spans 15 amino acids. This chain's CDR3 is CASSLRAENTGELFF. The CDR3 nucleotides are TGCGCCAGCAGCTTACGAGCGGAGAACACCGGGGAGCTGTTTTTT. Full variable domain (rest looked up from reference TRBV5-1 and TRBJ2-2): KAGVTQTPRYLIKTRGQQVTLSCSPISGHRSVSWYQQTPGQGLQFLFEYFSETQRNKGNFPGRFSGRQFSNSRSEMNVSTLELGDSALYLCASSLRAENTGELFFGEGSRLTVL.

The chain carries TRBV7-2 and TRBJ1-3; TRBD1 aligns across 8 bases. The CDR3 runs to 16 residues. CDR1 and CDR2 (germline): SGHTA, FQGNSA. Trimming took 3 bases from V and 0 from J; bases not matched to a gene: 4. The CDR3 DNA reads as TGTGCCAGCAGCTTGTACAGGGGGAACTCTGGAAACACCATATATTTT. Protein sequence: CASSLYRGNSGNTIYF.

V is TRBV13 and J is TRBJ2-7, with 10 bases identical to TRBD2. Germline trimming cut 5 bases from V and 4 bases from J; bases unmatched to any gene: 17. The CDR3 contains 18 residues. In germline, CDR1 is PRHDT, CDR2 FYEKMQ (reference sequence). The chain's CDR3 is CASSQTGTSAVVSYEQYF. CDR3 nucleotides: TGTGCCAGCAGCCAGACCGGGACTAGCGCCGTAGTTTCTTACGAGCAGTACTTC.

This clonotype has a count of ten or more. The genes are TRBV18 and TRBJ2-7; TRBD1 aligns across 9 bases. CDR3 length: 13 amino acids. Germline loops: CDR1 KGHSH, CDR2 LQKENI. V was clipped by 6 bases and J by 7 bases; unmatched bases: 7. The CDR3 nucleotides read TGTGCCAGCTCGGACGGGACAGGGAGGGAGCAGTACTTC. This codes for CASSDGTGREQYF.

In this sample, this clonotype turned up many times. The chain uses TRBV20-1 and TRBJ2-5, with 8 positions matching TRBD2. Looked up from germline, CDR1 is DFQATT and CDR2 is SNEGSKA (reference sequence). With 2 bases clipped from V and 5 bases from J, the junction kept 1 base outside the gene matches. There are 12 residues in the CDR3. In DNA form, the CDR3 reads TGCAGTGCTAGAACTAGCGGTGAGACCCAGTACTTC. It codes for CSARTSGETQYF.

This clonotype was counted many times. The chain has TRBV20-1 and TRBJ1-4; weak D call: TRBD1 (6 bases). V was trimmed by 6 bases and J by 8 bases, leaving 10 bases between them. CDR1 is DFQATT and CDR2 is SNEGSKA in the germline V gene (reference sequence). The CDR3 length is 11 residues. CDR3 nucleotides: TGCAGTGCAGCGCAGGGGGAAAAACTGTTTTTT. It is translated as CSAAQGEKLFF.

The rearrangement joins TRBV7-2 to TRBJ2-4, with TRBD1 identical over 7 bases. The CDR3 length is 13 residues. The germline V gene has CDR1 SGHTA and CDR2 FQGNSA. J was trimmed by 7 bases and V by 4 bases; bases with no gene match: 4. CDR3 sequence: CASSYRGLNIQYF. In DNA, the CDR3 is TGTGCCAGCAGCTACAGGGGATTGAACATTCAGTACTTC.

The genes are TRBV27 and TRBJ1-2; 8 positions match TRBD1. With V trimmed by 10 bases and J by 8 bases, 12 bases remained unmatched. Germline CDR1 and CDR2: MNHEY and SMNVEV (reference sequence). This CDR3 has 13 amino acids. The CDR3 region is CAKRMRTGNGYTF. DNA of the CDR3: TGTGCCAAACGGATGAGGACAGGGAACGGCTACACCTTC.